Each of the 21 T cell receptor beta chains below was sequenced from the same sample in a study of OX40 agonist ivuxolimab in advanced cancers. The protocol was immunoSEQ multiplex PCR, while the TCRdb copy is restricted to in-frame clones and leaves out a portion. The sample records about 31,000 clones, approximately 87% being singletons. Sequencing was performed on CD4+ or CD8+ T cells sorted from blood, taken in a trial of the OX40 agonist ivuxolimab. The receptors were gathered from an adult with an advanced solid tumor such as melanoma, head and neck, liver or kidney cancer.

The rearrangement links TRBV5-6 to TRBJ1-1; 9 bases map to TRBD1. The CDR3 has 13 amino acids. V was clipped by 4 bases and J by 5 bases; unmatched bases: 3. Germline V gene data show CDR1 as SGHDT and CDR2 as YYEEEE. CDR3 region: CASSVGTGTEAFF. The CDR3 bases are TGTGCCAGCAGCGTGGGGACAGGGACTGAAGCTTTCTTT. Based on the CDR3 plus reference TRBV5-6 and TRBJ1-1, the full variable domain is DAGVTQSPTHLIKTRGQQVTLRCSPKSGHDTVSWYQQALGQGPQFIFQYYEEEERQRGNFPDRFSGHQFPNYSSELNVNALLLGDSALYLCASSVGTGTEAFFGQGTRLTVV.

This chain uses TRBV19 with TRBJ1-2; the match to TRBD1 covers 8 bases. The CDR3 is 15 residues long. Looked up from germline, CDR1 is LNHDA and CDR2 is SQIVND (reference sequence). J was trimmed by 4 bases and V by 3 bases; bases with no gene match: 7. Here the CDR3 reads CASSMGQVFAYGYTF. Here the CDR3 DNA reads TGTGCCAGTAGTATGGGACAGGTGTTTGCCTATGGCTACACCTTC. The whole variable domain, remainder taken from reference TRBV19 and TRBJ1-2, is DGGITQSPKYLFRKEGQNVTLSCEQNLNHDAMYWYRQDPGQGLRLIYYSQIVNDFQKGDIAEGYSVSREKKESFPLTVTSAQKNPTAFYLCASSMGQVFAYGYTFGSGTRLTVV.

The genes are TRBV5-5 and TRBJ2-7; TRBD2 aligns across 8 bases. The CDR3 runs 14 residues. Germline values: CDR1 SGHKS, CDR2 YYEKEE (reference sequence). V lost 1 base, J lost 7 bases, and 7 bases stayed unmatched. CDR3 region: CASSLSGAGGEQYF. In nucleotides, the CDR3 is TGTGCCAGCAGCTTGTCAGGGGCGGGGGGTGAGCAGTACTTC. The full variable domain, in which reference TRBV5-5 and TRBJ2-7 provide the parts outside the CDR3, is DAGVTQSPTHLIKTRGQQVTLRCSPISGHKSVSWYQQVLGQGPQFIFQYYEKEERGRGNFPDRFSARQFPNYSSELNVNALLLGDSALYLCASSLSGAGGEQYFGPGTRLTVT.

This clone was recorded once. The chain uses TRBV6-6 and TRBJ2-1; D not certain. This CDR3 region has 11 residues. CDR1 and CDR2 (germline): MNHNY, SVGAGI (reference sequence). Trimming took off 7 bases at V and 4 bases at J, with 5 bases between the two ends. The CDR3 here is CASKYYNEQFF. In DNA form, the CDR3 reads TGTGCCAGCAAATATTACAATGAGCAGTTCTTC.

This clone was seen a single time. The CDR3 coding sequence is TGTGCCAGCACCGAATTAGGCGCAGGCTACGAGCAGTACTTC. Translating gives CASTELGAGYEQYF. The V and J genes are TRBV28 and TRBJ2-7; no clear D. Germline V gives CDR1 MDHEN, CDR2 SYDVKM. This CDR3 region has 14 residues. Between the trimmed V and J ends, which lost 7 bases and 3 bases, there was a span of 16 bases. Combining the CDR3 with reference TRBV28 and TRBJ2-7 gives the whole variable domain DVKVTQSSRYLVKRTGEKVFLECVQDMDHENMFWYRQDPGLGLRLIYFSYDVKMKEKGDIPEGYSVSREKKERFSLILESASTNQTSMYLCASTELGAGYEQYFGPGTRLTVT.

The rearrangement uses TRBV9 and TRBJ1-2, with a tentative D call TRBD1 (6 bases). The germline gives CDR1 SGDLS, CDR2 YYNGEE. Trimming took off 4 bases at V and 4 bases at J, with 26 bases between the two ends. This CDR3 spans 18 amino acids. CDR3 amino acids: CASSSTFHRDNLFYGYTF. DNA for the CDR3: TGTGCCAGCAGCTCAACGTTTCATCGGGACAACCTCTTCTATGGCTACACCTTC.

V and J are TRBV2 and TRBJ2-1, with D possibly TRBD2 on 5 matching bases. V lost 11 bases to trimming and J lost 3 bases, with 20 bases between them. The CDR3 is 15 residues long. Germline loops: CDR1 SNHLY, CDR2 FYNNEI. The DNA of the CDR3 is TGTGCCGTCCTAGTTCGGACTGGGAACTACAATGAGCAGTTCTTC. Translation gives CAVLVRTGNYNEQFF. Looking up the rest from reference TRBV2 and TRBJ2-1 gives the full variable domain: EPEVTQTPSHQVTQMGQEVILRCVPISNHLYFYWYRQILGQKVEFLVSFYNNEISEKSEIFDDQFSVERPDGSNFTLKIRSTKLEDSAMYFCAVLVRTGNYNEQFFGPGTRLTVL.

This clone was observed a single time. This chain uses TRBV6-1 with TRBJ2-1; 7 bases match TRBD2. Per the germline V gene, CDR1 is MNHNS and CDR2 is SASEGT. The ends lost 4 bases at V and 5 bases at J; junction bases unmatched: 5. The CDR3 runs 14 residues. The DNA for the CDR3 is TGTGCCAGCAGTGCAGCTAGCGGTAACAATGAGCAGTTCTTC. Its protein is CASSAASGNNEQFF.

As DNA, the CDR3 is TGTGCCAGCAGCTTGGCTGGGGCCAACGTCCTGACTTTC. Translation: CASSLAGANVLTF. The chain uses TRBV11-2 and TRBJ2-6, with D uncertain. V was trimmed by 3 bases and J by 2 bases, leaving 2 bases between them. The CDR3 has 13 residues. The germline gives CDR1 SGHAT, CDR2 FQNNGV.

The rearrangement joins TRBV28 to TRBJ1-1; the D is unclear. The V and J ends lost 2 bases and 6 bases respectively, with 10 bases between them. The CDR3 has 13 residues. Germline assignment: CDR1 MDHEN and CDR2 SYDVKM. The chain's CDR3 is CASSLGSDAEAFF. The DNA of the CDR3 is TGTGCCAGCAGTTTAGGGTCCGACGCTGAAGCTTTCTTT.

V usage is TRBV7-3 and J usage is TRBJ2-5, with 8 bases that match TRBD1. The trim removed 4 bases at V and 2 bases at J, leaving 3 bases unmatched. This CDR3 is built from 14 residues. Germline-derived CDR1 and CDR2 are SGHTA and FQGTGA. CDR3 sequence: CASSYTGGQETQYF. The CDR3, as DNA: TGTGCCAGCAGCTATACAGGGGGTCAAGAGACCCAGTACTTC.

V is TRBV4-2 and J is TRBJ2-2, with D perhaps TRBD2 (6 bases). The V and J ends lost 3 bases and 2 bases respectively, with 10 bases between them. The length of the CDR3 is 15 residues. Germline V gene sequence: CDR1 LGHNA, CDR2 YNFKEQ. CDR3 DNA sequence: TGTGCCAGCAGCCACTGGCGGGGTAACACCGGGGAGCTGTTTTTT. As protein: CASSHWRGNTGELFF.

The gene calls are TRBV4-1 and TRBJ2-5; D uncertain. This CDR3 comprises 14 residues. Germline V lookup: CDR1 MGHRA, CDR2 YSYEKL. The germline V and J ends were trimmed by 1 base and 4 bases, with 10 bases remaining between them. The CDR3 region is CASSQGTLGETQYF. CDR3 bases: TGCGCCAGCAGCCAAGGTACTTTGGGAGAGACCCAGTACTTC.

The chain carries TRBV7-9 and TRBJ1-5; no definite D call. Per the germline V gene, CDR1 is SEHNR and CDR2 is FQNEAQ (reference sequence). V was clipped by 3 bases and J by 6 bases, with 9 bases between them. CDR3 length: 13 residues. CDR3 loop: CASSFQEGQPQHF. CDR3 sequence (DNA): TGTGCCAGCAGCTTTCAGGAGGGTCAGCCCCAGCATTTT.

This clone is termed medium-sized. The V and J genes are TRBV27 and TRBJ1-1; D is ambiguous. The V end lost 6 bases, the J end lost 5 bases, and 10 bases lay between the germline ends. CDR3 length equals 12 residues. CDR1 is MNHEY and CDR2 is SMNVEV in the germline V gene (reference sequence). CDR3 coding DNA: TGTGCCAGCAGAGAGGGAGGGACTGAAGCTTTCTTT. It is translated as CASREGGTEAFF.

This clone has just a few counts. The CDR3 is CASSAGGQGYYSNQPQHF. Here the CDR3 DNA reads TGTGCCAGCAGTGCGGGGGGACAGGGGTACTATAGCAATCAGCCCCAGCATTTT. V is TRBV6-4 and J is TRBJ1-5, with 10 bases that match TRBD1. There are 18 residues in the CDR3. The junction had 9 bases not matched to a gene; V was cut back by 4 bases and J by 0 bases. The germline gives CDR1 MRHNA, CDR2 SNTAGT.

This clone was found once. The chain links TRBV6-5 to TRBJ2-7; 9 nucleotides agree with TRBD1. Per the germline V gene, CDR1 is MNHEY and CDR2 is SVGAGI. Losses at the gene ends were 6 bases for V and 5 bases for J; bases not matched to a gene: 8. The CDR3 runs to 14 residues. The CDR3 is CASRSGTGSHEQYF. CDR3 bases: TGTGCCAGCAGGTCCGGGACAGGGTCCCACGAGCAGTACTTC.

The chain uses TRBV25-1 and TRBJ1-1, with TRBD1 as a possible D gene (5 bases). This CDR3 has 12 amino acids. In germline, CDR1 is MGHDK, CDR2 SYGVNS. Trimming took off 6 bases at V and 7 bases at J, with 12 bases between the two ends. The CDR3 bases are TGTGCCAGCAGCCCGTATGGGGGTGAAGCTTTCTTT. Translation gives CASSPYGGEAFF.

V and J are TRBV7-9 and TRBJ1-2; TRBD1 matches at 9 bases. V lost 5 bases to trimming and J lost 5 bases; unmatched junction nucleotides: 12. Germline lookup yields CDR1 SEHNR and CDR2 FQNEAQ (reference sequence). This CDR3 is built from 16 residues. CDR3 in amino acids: CASSRRTGQGRYGYTF. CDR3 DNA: TGTGCCAGCAGCCGCCGGACGGGACAGGGTCGTTATGGCTACACCTTC.

The CDR3 region has the DNA TGTGCCAGCAGTCTTCCCTGGACAGCCGGGCCCCAGCATTTT. Translation gives CASSLPWTAGPQHF. V and J are TRBV28 and TRBJ1-5; weak D call: TRBD1 (6 bases). The CDR3 runs to 14 residues. The V gene lost 5 bases and the J gene lost 9 bases, with 17 bases spanning the gap. CDR1 and CDR2 from the germline V gene are MDHEN and SYDVKM. Filled out from reference TRBV28 and TRBJ1-5, the complete variable domain reads DVKVTQSSRYLVKRTGEKVFLECVQDMDHENMFWYRQDPGLGLRLIYFSYDVKMKEKGDIPEGYSVSREKKERFSLILESASTNQTSMYLCASSLPWTAGPQHFGDGTRLSIL.

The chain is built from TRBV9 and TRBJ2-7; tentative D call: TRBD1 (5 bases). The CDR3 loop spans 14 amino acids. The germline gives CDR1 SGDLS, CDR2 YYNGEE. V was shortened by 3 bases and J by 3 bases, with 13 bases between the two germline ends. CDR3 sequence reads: CASSAPGQGYEQYF. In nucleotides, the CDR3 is TGTGCCAGCAGCGCTCCTGGGCAGGGCTACGAGCAGTACTTC.